This TCR beta chain was sequenced in a study of OX40 agonist ivuxolimab in advanced cancers. CDR1 and CDR2 from the germline V gene are MDHEN and SYDVKM. CDR3 length equals 15 residues. Comments on this clone: Antigen specificity is unknown. The junction differs from germline at one of its ends, possibly a read error.

The assay was immunoSEQ multiplex PCR, and TCRdb's table has in-frame clones only and misses some. The sample lists 20,000 or so clones, around 84% occurring once. General study findings and limits: CD8+ T cells were the subset that, on average, had more expanded clones than CD4+.

This receptor was obtained from an adult with an advanced solid tumor such as melanoma, head and neck, liver or kidney cancer. The chain joins TRBV28 to TRBJ2-7; the D gene is possibly TRBD1 (5 bases). Sequences were derived from CD4+ or CD8+ T cells sorted from blood, sampled in a trial of the OX40 agonist ivuxolimab. The CDR3 nucleotides read TGTGCCGGCAGTTCCCGGACAAATCCCCTCTACGAGCAGTACTTC. It codes for CAGSSRTNPLYEQYF.